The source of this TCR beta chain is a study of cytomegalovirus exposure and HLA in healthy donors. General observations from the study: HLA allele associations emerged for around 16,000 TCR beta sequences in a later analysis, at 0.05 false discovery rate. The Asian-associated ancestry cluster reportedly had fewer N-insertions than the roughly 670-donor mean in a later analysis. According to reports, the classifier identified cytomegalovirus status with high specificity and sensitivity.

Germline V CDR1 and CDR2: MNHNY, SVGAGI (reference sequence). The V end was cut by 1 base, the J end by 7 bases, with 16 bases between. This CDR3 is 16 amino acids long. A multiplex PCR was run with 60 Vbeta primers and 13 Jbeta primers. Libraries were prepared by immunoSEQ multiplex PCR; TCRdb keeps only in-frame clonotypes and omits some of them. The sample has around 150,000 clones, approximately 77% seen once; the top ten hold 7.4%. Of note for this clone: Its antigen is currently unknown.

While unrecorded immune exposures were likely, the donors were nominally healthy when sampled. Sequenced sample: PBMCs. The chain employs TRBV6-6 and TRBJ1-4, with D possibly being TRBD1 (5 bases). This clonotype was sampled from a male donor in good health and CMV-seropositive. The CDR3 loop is CASSYWPGGDSEKLFF. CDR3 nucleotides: TGTGCCAGCAGTTACTGGCCTGGGGGGGATAGTGAAAAACTGTTTTTT.